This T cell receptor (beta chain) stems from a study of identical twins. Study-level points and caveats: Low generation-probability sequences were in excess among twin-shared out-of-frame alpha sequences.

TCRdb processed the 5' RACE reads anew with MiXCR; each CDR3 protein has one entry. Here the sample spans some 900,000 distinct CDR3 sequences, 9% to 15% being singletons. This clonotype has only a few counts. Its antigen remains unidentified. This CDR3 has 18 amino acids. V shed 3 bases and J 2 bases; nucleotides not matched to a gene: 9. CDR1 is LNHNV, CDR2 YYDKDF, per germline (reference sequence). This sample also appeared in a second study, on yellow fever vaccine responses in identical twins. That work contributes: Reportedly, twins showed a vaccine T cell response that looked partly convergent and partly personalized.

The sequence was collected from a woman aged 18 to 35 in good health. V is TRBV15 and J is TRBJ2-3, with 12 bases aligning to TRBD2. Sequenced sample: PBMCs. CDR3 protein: CATSSPEGLAGYTDTQYF. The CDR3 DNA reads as TGTGCCACCAGCAGCCCAGAAGGACTAGCGGGGTACACAGATACGCAGTATTTT.